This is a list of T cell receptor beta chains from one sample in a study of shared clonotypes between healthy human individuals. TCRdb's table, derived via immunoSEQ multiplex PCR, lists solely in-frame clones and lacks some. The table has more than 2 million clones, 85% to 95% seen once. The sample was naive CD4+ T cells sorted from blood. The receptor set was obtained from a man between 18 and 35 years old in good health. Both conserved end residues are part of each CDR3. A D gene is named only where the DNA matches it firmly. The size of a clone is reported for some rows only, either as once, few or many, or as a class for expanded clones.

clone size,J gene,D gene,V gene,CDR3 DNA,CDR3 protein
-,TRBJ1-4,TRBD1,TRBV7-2,TGTGCCAGCAGCTCCACAGGGGGGTTAACTAATGAAAAACTGTTTTTT,CASSSTGGLTNEKLFF
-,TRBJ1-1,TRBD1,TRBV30,TGTGCCTGGAACAGGGGAGTTGAAGCTTTCTTT,CAWNRGVEAFF
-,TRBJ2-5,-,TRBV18,TGTGCCAGCTCACCAGGGATGCAGGATCGAGAGACCCAGTACTTC,CASSPGMQDRETQYF
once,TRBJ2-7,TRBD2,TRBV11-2,TGTGCCAGCAGCTTTAGAACTAGCGGGAGGGCTTCCGAGCAGTACTTC,CASSFRTSGRASEQYF
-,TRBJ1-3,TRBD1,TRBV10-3,TGTGCCATCAGTGACGGAGGGACAGTCTCTGGAAACACCATATATTTT,CAISDGGTVSGNTIYF
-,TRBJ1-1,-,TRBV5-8,TGTGCCAGCAGCGGAAGGAACAGGGTGAACACTGAAGCTTTCTTT,CASSGRNRVNTEAFF
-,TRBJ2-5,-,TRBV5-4,TGTGCCAGCAGCTGGGACTCCTCTAACACAGAGACCCAGTACTTC,CASSWDSSNTETQYF
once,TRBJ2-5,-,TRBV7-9,TGTGCCAGCAGCTTAACTAGTTGGGAGACCCAGTACTTC,CASSLTSWETQYF
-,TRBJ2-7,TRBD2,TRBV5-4,TGTGCCAGCAGATTGAGCGGGGGGCCTCTCTACGAGCAGTACTTC,CASRLSGGPLYEQYF
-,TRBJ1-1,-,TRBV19,TGTGCCAGTAGTATAGATTTCGGCAGGGCTGGCCCTATGAACGCTGAAGCTTTCTTT,CASSIDFGRAGPMNAEAFF
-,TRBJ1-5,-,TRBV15,TGTGCCACCAGCAGAGAGAGGCGACCCAATCAGCCCCAGCATTTT,CATSRERRPNQPQHF
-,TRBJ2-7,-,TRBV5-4,TGTGCCAGCAGCTTGGAGACTGGCCCCTACGAGCAGTACTTC,CASSLETGPYEQYF
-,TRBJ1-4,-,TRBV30,TGTGCCTGGAGTGTCAGTAATGAAAAACTGTTTTTT,CAWSVSNEKLFF
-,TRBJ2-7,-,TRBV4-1,TGCGCCAGCAGCCAAGGAGAGGGAAACTACGAGCAGTACTTC,CASSQGEGNYEQYF
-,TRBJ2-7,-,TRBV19,TGTGCCAGTAGCAACCCCCCGCTGACAAGGCGCCTGGAGCAGTACTTC,CASSNPPLTRRLEQYF
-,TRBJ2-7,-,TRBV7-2,TGTGCCAGCAGCCCTGCAATCCTCACCTACGAGCAGTACTTC,CASSPAILTYEQYF
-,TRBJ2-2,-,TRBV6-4,TGTGCCAGCAGTCGCCTCTCTGGGGCGATGACCGGGGAGCTGTTTTTT,CASSRLSGAMTGELFF
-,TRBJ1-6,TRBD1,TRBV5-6,TGTGCCAGCAGCCCCTCCGGGACAGGGAAAGCAACTTATAATTCACCCCTCCACTTT,CASSPSGTGKATYNSPLHF
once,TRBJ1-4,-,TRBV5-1,TGCGCCAGCAGCTTGGCAGGTGACAGTGAAAAACTGTTTTTT,CASSLAGDSEKLFF
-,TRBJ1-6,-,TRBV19,TGTGCCAGTTCGACAAGCTCCTATAATTCACCCCTCCACTTT,CASSTSSYNSPLHF
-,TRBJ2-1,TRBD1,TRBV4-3,TGCGCCAGCAGCCAAGAGGGACAGGCTAATGAGCAGTTCTTC,CASSQEGQANEQFF
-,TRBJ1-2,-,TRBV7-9,TGTGCCAGCACCCCACGGGGGACCTATGGCTACACCTTC,CASTPRGTYGYTF
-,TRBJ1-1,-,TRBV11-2,TGTGCCAGCAGCGTGGACACATCAAGCACTGAAGCTTTCTTT,CASSVDTSSTEAFF
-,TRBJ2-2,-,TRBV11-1,TGTGCCAGCGGGCCAGGGGGGTTCACCGGGGAGCTGTTTTTT,CASGPGGFTGELFF
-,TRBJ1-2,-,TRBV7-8,TGTGCCAGCAGCTTAGAATGGGGCTATGGCTACACCTTC,CASSLEWGYGYTF
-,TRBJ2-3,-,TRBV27,TGTGCCAGCAGTTTAAGTGGGGCCATCCCCACAGATACGCAGTATTTT,CASSLSGAIPTDTQYF
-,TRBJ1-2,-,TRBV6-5,TGTGCCAGCAGGCGGAAACAGGGCGATAATGGCTACACCTTC,CASRRKQGDNGYTF
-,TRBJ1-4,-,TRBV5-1,TGCGCCAGCAGCTTGGAAGACGCAACTAATGAAAAACTGTTTTTT,CASSLEDATNEKLFF
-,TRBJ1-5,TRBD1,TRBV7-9,TGTGCCAGCGGGTCAGGGGGCAGCCAGCCCCAGCATTTT,CASGSGGSQPQHF
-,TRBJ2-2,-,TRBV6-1,TGTGCCAGCAGTGAACAGGGATGGGGGGAGCTGTTTTTT,CASSEQGWGELFF
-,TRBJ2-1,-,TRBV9,TGTGCCAGCAGCGTCCAGGGGCTAGCGGCCCACAATGAGCAGTTCTTC,CASSVQGLAAHNEQFF
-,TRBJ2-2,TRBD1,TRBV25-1,TGTGCCAGCAGTGTTTCGGGACAGGGGGCCGCCGGGGAGCTGTTTTTT,CASSVSGQGAAGELFF
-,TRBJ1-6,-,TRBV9,TGTGCCAGCAGCGTAGGGCTCCTAACGGGGTCACCCCTCCACTTT,CASSVGLLTGSPLHF
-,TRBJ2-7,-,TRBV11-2,TGTGCCAGCAGCTTAAAGGTTAGGGCAGGGCCCTACGAGCAGTACTTC,CASSLKVRAGPYEQYF
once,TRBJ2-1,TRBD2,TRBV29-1,TGCAGCGTCGGGACTAGCGGTTACAATGAGCAGTTCTTC,CSVGTSGYNEQFF
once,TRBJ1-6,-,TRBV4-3,TGCGCCAGCAGCCAGAACAGGAGATCACCCCTCCACTTT,CASSQNRRSPLHF
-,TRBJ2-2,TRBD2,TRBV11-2,TGTGCCAGCAGCCCTATAGCGGGTGCGGCCGGGGAGCTGTTTTTT,CASSPIAGAAGELFF
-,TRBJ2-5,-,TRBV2,TGTGCCAGCAGTGAGGACGGACTCCAAGAGACCCAGTACTTC,CASSEDGLQETQYF
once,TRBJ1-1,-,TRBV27,TGTGCCAGCAGTTTGAGGACAGCAGGAAACACTGAAGCTTTCTTT,CASSLRTAGNTEAFF
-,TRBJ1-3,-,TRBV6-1,TGTGCCAGCAGTGTTGACCGGCCCCAGCTCTCTGGAAACACCATATATTTT,CASSVDRPQLSGNTIYF
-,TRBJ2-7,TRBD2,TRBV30,TGTGCCTGGAGTGTAACGCGGGGGGGAAACTACGAGCAGTACTTC,CAWSVTRGGNYEQYF
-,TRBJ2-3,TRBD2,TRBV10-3,TGTGCCATCAGTGAGTCGGGACTAGAGCGGGCAGATACGCAGTATTTT,CAISESGLERADTQYF
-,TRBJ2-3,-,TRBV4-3,TGCGCCAGCAGCCAAGACCCACGGACAGATACGCAGTATTTT,CASSQDPRTDTQYF
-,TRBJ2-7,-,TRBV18,TGTGCCAGCTCACCACTTTGGAGAGACCGAGTGGACGAGCAGTACTTC,CASSPLWRDRVDEQYF
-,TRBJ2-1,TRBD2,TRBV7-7,TGTGCTAGCAGCTCGGGACTAGCGGGAGGTATCAATGAGCAGTTCTTC,CASSSGLAGGINEQFF
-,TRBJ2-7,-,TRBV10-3,TGTGCCATCAGTGAGTCCAGAGGGGCAGGTGGGAGCGAGCAGTACTTC,CAISESRGAGGSEQYF
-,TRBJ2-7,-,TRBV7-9,TGTGCCAGCAGCCCCGGGTGGAGCACCCCCTACGAGCAGTACTTC,CASSPGWSTPYEQYF
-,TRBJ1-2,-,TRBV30,TGTGCCTGGAGTATCGCTCTAGTCCCCGGACAGCCCGATGGCTACACCTTC,CAWSIALVPGQPDGYTF
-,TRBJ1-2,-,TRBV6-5,TGTGCCAGCACCGATCGACTAGGGGGAGGGGATGGCTACACCTTC,CASTDRLGGGDGYTF
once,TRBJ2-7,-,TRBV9,TGTGCCAGCAGCGCCCAGGAGGGGTTCATCTACGAGCAGTACTTC,CASSAQEGFIYEQYF
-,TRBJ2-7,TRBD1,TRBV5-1,TGCGCCAGCAGCTTGGTCGGACAGGGTCCCTACGAGCAGTACTTC,CASSLVGQGPYEQYF
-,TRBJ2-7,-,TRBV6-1,TGTGCCAGCAGTGAAGCGGTGACGGCCTCCTACGAGCAGTACTTC,CASSEAVTASYEQYF
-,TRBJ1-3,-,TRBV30,TGTGCCTGGAGTGTACCAGGGTCCGCTGGAAACACCATATATTTT,CAWSVPGSAGNTIYF
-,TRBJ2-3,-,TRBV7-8,TGTGCCAGCAGCTTACTCGACGGACAGAGCACAGATACGCAGTATTTT,CASSLLDGQSTDTQYF
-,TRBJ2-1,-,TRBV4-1,TGCGCCAGCAGCCGACAGTTCTACAATGAGCAGTTCTTC,CASSRQFYNEQFF